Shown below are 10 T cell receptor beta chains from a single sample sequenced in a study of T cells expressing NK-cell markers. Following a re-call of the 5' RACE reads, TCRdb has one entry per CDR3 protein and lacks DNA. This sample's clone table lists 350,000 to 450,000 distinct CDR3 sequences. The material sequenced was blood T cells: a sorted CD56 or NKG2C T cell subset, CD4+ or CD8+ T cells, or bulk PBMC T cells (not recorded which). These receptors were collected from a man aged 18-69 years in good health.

This CDR3 reads CASSLGWPPRSPQETQYF. This chain uses TRBV13 with TRBJ2-5; the D call from TCRdb, TRBD2, cannot be confirmed without DNA. There are 18 residues in the CDR3. Germline V gives CDR1 PRHDT, CDR2 FYEKMQ (reference sequence).

The CDR3 loop is CATTTVSGANVLTF. The V call is TRBV11-2, the J call TRBJ2-6; no DNA is available, so the TRBD1 call from TCRdb remains unchecked. Per the germline V gene, CDR1 is SGHAT and CDR2 is FQNNGV. The CDR3 length is 14 residues.

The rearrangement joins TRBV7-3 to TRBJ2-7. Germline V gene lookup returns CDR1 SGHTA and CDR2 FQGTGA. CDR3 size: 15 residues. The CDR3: CASSLAAHDTYEQYF.

CDR3 protein: CAISEVSGSYEQYF. This chain links TRBV10-3 with TRBJ2-7; TCRdb gives TRBD1 as the D gene, but with no DNA this cannot be confirmed. The CDR3 sequence is 14 residues long. Germline-derived CDR1 and CDR2 are ENHRY and SYGVKD.

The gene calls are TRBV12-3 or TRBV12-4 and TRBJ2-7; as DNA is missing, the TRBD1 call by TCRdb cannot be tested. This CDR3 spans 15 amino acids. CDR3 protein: CASSLDSLGSYEQYF.

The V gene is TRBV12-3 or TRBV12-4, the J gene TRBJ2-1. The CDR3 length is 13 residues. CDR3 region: CASSLVQLNEQFF.

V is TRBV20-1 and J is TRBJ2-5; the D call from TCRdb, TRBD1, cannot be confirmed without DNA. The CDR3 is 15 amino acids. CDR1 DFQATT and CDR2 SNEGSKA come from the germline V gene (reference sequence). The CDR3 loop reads CSAAGTGAVWETQYF.

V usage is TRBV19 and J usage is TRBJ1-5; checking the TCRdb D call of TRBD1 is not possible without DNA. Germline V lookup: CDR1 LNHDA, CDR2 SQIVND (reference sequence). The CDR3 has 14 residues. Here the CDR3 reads CASSKGRINQPQHF.

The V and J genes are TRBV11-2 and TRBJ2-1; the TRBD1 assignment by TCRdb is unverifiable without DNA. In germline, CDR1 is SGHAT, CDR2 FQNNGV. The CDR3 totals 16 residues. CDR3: CASSLLRGPSRNEQFF.

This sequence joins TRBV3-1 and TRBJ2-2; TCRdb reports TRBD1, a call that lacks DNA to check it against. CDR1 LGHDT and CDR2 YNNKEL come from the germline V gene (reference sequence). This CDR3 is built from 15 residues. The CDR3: CASAGRARVTGELFF. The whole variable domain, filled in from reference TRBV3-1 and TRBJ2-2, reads DTAVSQTPKYLVTQMGNDKSIKCEQNLGHDTMYWYKQDSKKFLKIMFSYNNKELIINETVPNRFSPKSPDKAHLNLHINSLELGDSAVYFCASAGRARVTGELFFGEGSRLTVL.